This is a list of T cell receptor beta chains from one sample in a study of Graves' ophthalmopathy and Graves' hyperthyroidism. TCRdb itself ran the multiplex PCR reads through MiXCR, one entry per CDR3 protein. The sample lists about 210,000 distinct CDR3 sequences, 25% to 30% occurring once. Material: peripheral blood. The receptors derive from a man between 45 and 60 years old with Graves' ophthalmopathy. Each CDR3 is given with its conserved first and last residue.

J gene: TRBJ1-5; V gene: TRBV7-8; CDR3 protein: CASSLFRNQPQHF
J gene: TRBJ2-4; V gene: TRBV6-5; CDR3 protein: CASSSRQGSRDIQYF
J gene: TRBJ1-2; V gene: TRBV6-5; CDR3 protein: CASSSGMGYGYTF
J gene: TRBJ2-2; V gene: TRBV6-2/TRBV6-3; CDR3 protein: CASRPGGQGRGTGELFF
J gene: TRBJ1-1; V gene: TRBV6-1; CDR3 protein: CASGRGGLDTEAFF
J gene: TRBJ2-7; V gene: TRBV27; CDR3 protein: CASSYGLEKGEQYF
J gene: TRBJ1-1; V gene: TRBV27; CDR3 protein: CASSGQGASEAFF
J gene: TRBJ1-1; V gene: TRBV19; CDR3 protein: CASSISSTEAFF
J gene: TRBJ2-7; V gene: TRBV29-1; CDR3 protein: CSVGAGKEQYF
J gene: TRBJ2-4; V gene: TRBV4-1; CDR3 protein: CASSQERGGNIQYF
J gene: TRBJ1-2; V gene: TRBV28; CDR3 protein: CASSWGLNYGYTF
J gene: TRBJ2-5; V gene: TRBV6-1; CDR3 protein: CASSEGAPYATWGQTQYF
J gene: TRBJ2-5; V gene: TRBV6-1; CDR3 protein: CASSEGGETQYF
J gene: TRBJ1-1; V gene: TRBV27; CDR3 protein: CASGGGEGQGKAFF
J gene: TRBJ1-1; V gene: TRBV6-5; CDR3 protein: CASIGATGREAFF
J gene: TRBJ2-7; V gene: TRBV30; CDR3 protein: CASSVGAYEQYF
J gene: TRBJ2-4; V gene: TRBV6-1; CDR3 protein: CASSPGRLAKNIQYF
J gene: TRBJ2-7; V gene: TRBV20-1; CDR3 protein: CSARAWPGLEEQYF
J gene: TRBJ1-2; V gene: TRBV5-1; CDR3 protein: CASSSGQPLSNYGYTF
J gene: TRBJ2-7; V gene: TRBV12-3/TRBV12-4; CDR3 protein: CASRDRRTYEQYF
J gene: TRBJ1-2; V gene: TRBV2; CDR3 protein: CASRPDRDGYTF
J gene: TRBJ2-7; V gene: TRBV12-3/TRBV12-4; CDR3 protein: CASTHSGRGDEQYF
J gene: TRBJ1-2; V gene: TRBV19; CDR3 protein: CASSQIQGAGGYGYTF
J gene: TRBJ2-5; V gene: TRBV6-2/TRBV6-3; CDR3 protein: CASSDSGETQYF
J gene: TRBJ1-1; V gene: TRBV12-3/TRBV12-4; CDR3 protein: CASSFGRVNTEAFF
J gene: TRBJ2-5; V gene: TRBV6-1; CDR3 protein: CASSPTGGRETQYF
J gene: TRBJ2-5; V gene: TRBV27; CDR3 protein: CASSFLYSKREVETQYF
J gene: TRBJ1-1; V gene: TRBV6-1; CDR3 protein: CASSERGVNTEAFF
J gene: TRBJ1-1; V gene: TRBV12-3/TRBV12-4; CDR3 protein: CASSFSRGYTEAFF